These 12 T cell receptor beta chains came from one sample sequenced in a study of cytomegalovirus exposure and HLA in healthy donors. The table came from immunoSEQ multiplex PCR; TCRdb's copy has only in-frame clones and leaves some out. Of a few hundred thousand clones detected, roughly 83% appear once; the ten largest clones hold 11% to 15%. The source material was PBMCs. These receptors were collected from a woman aged 25 to 39 in good health and CMV-seropositive.

The chain recombines TRBV5-1 with TRBJ1-2, with no clear D. Germline assignment: CDR1 SGHRS and CDR2 YFSETQ. V was pared by 3 bases and J by 6 bases, with 15 bases between. The CDR3 is made up of 14 amino acids. CDR3 DNA sequence: TGCGCCAGCAGCTATAAGTTATCTTCAGATGGCTACACCTTC. Translated: CASSYKLSSDGYTF.

V and J are TRBV6-5 and TRBJ1-1; no reliable D call. The CDR3 loop spans 13 amino acids. Germline-derived CDR1 and CDR2 are MNHEY and SVGAGI. The V end was cut by 2 bases, the J end by 1 base, with 5 bases between. The CDR3 loop reads CASSYTGNTEAFF. DNA for the CDR3: TGTGCCAGCAGTTACACTGGGAACACTGAAGCTTTCTTT.

The chain is built from TRBV25-1 and TRBJ1-2, with D uncertain. V lost 8 bases to trimming and J lost 1 base, with 11 bases between them. This CDR3 comprises 13 residues. Germline CDR1 and CDR2: MGHDK and SYGVNS. The CDR3 is CASLGVLNYGYTF. In DNA, the CDR3 is TGTGCCAGCCTCGGGGTACTTAACTATGGCTACACCTTC.

The chain links TRBV18 to TRBJ2-7, with 11 bases aligning to TRBD2. The CDR3 length is 17 residues. The junction had 12 bases not matched to a gene; V was cut back by 3 bases and J by 5 bases. In germline, CDR1 is KGHSH, CDR2 LQKENI. Written as DNA, the CDR3 is TGTGCCAGCTCACCGGTCCGAGCCGCTAGCGGGAGGCACGAGCAGTACTTC. Amino acids: CASSPVRAASGRHEQYF.

This chain links TRBV10-3 with TRBJ1-5, with TRBD1 matching over 7 bases. CDR3 length: 16 amino acids. V trimming: 10 bases; J trimming: 1 base; junction bases outside the gene matches: 13. Germline loops: CDR1 ENHRY, CDR2 SYGVKD. This CDR3 reads CATDARQGTSNQPQHF. Written as DNA, the CDR3 is TGTGCCACCGACGCAAGACAGGGCACCAGCAATCAGCCCCAGCATTTT.

This rearrangement joins TRBV2 to TRBJ2-7; TRBD1 might be the D (5 bases). Germline CDR1 reads SNHLY; CDR2 reads FYNNEI. The CDR3 has 15 residues. V was shortened by 5 bases and J by 1 base, with 15 bases between the two germline ends. The CDR3 here is CASSPQGSESYEQYF. The CDR3 DNA follows: TGTGCCAGCAGTCCCCAGGGTTCCGAGTCCTACGAGCAGTACTTC.

The V and J genes are TRBV29-1 and TRBJ1-2; perhaps TRBD1 as D (5 bases). The CDR3 is 15 residues long. Germline V CDR1 and CDR2: SQVTM, ANQGSEA. V gave up 0 bases and J gave up 0 bases, with 11 bases separating them. The CDR3, as DNA: TGCAGCGTTGAAGATCCGGACACCGCTAACTATGGCTACACCTTC. Amino acids: CSVEDPDTANYGYTF.

The V and J genes are TRBV10-3 and TRBJ1-3, with no clear D. The CDR3 is 16 residues long. Trimming took off 6 bases at V and 0 bases at J, with 15 bases between the two ends. CDR1 and CDR2 from the germline V gene are ENHRY and SYGVKD. CDR3: CAISLSQWSSGNTIYF. CDR3 in DNA: TGTGCCATCAGCCTAAGTCAGTGGAGCTCTGGAAACACCATATATTTT.

The V gene is TRBV15, the J gene TRBJ2-1; D is ambiguous. This CDR3 has 12 amino acids. Germline CDR1 LNHNV, CDR2 YYDKDF (reference sequence). V dropped 2 bases and J dropped 10 bases, with 9 bases sitting between them. CDR3 nucleotides: TGTGCCACCAGCAGACCTGTAGGGGAGCAGTTCTTC. Translation: CATSRPVGEQFF.

This clone has just one count. V usage is TRBV5-1 and J usage is TRBJ1-2, with D unclear. In germline, CDR1 is SGHRS, CDR2 YFSETQ. This CDR3 has 12 residues. Trimming removed 5 bases at V and 7 bases at J, with 12 bases between. The CDR3 spells CASRSREGGYTF. DNA for the CDR3: TGCGCCAGCAGGTCACGGGAAGGTGGCTACACCTTC.

The V gene is TRBV4-3, the J gene TRBJ2-7, with TRBD1 identical over 7 bases. This CDR3 region has 16 residues. CDR1 LGHNA and CDR2 YSLEER come from the germline V gene. Trimming removed 4 bases from V and 1 base from J; junction bases left unmatched: 10. CDR3 loop: CASSLSQTGISYEQYF. The CDR3 coding sequence is TGCGCCAGCAGCCTATCCCAGACAGGGATTTCCTACGAGCAGTACTTC.

J is TRBJ2-1 and V is TRBV27, with D tentatively TRBD1 (6 bases). Germline CDR1 and CDR2: MNHEY and SMNVEV (reference sequence). V lost 10 bases, J lost 5 bases, and 12 bases lay in between. This CDR3 region has 12 residues. The CDR3 loop reads CATSGTHNEQFF. CDR3 bases: TGTGCCACCTCCGGGACACACAATGAGCAGTTCTTC.